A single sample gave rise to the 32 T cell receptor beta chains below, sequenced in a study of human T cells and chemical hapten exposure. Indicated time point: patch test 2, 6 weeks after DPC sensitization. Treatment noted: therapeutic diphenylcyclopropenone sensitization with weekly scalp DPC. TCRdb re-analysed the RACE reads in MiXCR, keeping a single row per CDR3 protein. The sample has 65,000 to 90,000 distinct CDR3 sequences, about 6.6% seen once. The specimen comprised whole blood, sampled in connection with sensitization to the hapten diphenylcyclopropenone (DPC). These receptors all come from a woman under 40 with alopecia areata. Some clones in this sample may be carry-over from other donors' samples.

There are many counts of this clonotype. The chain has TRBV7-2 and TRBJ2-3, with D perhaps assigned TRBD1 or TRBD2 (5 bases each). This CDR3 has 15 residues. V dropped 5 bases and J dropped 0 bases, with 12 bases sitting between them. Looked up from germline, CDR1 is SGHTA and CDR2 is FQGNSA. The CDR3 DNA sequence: TGTGCCAGCAGCCTGGGACCTACTAGCACAGATACGCAGTATTTT. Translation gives CASSLGPTSTDTQYF.

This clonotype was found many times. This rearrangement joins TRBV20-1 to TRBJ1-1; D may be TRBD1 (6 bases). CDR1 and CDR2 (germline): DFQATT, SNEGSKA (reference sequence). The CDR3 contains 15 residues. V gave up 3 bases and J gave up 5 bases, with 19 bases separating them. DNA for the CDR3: TGCAGTGCTAGGGGGAGGCAGGGGCAGGGAACTGAAGCTTTCTTT. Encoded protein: CSARGRQGQGTEAFF.

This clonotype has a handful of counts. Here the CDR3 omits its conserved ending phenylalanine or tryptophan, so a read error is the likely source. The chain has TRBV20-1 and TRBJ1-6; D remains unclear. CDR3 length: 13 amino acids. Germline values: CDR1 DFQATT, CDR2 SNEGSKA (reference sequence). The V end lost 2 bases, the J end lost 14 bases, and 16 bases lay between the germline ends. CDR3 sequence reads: CSARPSAPTALHL. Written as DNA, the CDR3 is TGCAGTGCTAGACCCAGCGCGCCAACGGCCCTCCACCTT.

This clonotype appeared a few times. The CDR3 bases are TGTGCCAGCAGCGGTAGCCTAGCGGGGGTGACCCAGTACTTC. Its translation: CASSGSLAGVTQYF. This rearrangement joins TRBV9 to TRBJ2-5, with TRBD2 identical over 10 bases. CDR1 and CDR2 (germline): SGDLS, YYNGEE. The CDR3 runs to 14 residues. After removal of 3 bases from V and 7 bases from J, the junction contained 6 bases not matched to a gene.

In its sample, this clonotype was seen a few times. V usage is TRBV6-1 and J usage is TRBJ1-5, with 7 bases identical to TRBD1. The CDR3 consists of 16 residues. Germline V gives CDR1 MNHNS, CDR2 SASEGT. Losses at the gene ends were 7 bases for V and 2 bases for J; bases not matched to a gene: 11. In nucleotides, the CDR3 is TGTGCCAGCACCGCATTTGGGACAGTGGGCAATCAGCCCCAGCATTTT. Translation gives CASTAFGTVGNQPQHF.

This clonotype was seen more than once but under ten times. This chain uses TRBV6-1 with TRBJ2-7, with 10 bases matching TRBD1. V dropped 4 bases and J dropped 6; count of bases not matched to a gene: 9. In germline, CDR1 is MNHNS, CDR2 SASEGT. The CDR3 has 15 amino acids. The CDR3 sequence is CASSGGDRGSAEQYF. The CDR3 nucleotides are TGTGCCAGCAGTGGGGGGGACAGGGGATCCGCCGAGCAGTACTTC.

The CDR3 region has the DNA TGCGCCAGCAGCCCCTCGACAGGGTCGAGCACTGAAGCTTTCTTT. Protein sequence: CASSPSTGSSTEAFF. The chain combines TRBV5-1 with TRBJ1-1, with 7 bases lining up with TRBD1. The CDR3 has 15 residues. V trimming: 4 bases; J trimming: 4 bases; junction bases outside the gene matches: 10. Germline V lookup: CDR1 SGHRS, CDR2 YFSETQ.

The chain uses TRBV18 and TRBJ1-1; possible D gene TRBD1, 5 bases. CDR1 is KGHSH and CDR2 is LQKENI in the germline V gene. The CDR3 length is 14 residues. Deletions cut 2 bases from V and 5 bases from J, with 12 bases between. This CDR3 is CASSPWQGITEAFF. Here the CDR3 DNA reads TGTGCCAGCTCACCATGGCAGGGAATAACTGAAGCTTTCTTT.

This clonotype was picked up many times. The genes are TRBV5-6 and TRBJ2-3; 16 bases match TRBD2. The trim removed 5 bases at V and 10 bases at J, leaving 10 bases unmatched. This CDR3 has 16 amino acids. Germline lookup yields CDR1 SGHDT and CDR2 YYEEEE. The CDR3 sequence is CASRGLAGGQGSPQYF. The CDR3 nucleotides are TGTGCCAGCAGGGGACTAGCGGGGGGGCAGGGCTCCCCGCAGTATTTT.

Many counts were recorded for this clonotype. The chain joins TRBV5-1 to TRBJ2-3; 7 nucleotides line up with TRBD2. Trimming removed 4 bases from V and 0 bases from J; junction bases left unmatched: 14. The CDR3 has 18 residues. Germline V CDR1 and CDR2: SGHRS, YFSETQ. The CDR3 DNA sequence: TGCGCCAGCAGCGGGGCCCCTGGGAGCGGGGCTAGCACAGATACGCAGTATTTT. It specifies CASSGAPGSGASTDTQYF. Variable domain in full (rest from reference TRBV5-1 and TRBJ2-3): KAGVTQTPRYLIKTRGQQVTLSCSPISGHRSVSWYQQTPGQGLQFLFEYFSETQRNKGNFPGRFSGRQFSNSRSEMNVSTLELGDSALYLCASSGAPGSGASTDTQYFGPGTRLTVL.

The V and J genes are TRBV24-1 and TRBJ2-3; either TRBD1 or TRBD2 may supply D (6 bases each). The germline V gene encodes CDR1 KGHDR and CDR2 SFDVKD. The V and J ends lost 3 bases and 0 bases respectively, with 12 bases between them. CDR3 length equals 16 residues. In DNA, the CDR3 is TGTGCCACCAGTGATCCAACAGGGACTAGCACAGATACGCAGTATTTT. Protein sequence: CATSDPTGTSTDTQYF.

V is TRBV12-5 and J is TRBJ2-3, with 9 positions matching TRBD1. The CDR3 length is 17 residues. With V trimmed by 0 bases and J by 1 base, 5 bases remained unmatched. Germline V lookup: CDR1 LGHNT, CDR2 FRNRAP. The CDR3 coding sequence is TGTGCTAGTGGTTTGGTAGGGACAGGGCTACGCACAGATACGCAGTATTTT. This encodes CASGLVGTGLRTDTQYF.

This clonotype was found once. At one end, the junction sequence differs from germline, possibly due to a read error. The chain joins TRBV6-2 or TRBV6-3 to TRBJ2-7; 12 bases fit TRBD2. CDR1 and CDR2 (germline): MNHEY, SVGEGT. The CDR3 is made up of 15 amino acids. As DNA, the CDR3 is TGTGCCAGCGGTTACTCGACTAGCGGGGGTTACGAGCAGTACTTC. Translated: CASGYSTSGGYEQYF.

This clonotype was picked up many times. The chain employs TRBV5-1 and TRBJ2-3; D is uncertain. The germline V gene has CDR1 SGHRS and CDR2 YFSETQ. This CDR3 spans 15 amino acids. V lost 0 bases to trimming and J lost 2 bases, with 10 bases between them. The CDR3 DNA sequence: TGCGCCAGCAGCTTGGAGTACGCACTCACAGATACGCAGTATTTT. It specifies CASSLEYALTDTQYF.

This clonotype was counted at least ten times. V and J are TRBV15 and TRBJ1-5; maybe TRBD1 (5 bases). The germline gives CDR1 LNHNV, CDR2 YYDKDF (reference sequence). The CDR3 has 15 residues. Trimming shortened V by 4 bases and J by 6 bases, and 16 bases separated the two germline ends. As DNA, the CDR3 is TGTGCCACCAGCACCGACACGGGGGTGGGTCAGCCCCAGCATTTT. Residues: CATSTDTGVGQPQHF.

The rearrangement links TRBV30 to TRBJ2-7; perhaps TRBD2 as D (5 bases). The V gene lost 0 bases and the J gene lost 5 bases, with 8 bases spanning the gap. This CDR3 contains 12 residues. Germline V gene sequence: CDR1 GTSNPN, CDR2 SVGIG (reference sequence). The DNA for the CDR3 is TGTGCCTGGAGTGTCAGCGGCCACGAGCAGTACTTC. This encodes CAWSVSGHEQYF.

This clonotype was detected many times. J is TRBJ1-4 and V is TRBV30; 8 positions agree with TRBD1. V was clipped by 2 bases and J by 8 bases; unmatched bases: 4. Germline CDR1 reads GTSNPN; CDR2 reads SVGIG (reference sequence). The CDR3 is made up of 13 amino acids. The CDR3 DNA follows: TGTGCCTGGAGTCCCGGGACAGGCGAAAAACTGTTTTTT. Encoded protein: CAWSPGTGEKLFF.

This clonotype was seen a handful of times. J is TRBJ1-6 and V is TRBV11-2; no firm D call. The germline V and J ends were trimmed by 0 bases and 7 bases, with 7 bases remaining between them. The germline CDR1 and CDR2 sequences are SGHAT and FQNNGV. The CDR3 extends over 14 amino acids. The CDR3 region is CASSLEGRNSPLHF. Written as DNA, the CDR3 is TGTGCCAGCAGCTTAGAGGGAAGGAATTCACCCCTCCACTTT. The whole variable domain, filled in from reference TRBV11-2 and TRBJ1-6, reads EAGVAQSPRYKIIEKRQSVAFWCNPISGHATLYWYQQILGQGPKLLIQFQNNGVVDDSQLPKDRFSAERLKGVDSTLKIQPAKLEDSAVYLCASSLEGRNSPLHFGNGTRLTVT.

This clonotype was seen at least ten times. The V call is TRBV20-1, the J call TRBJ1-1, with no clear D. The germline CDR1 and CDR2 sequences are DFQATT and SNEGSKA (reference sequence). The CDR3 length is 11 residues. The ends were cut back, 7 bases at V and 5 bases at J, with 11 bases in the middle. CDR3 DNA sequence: TGCAGTGTGTTTTTTCGGACTGAAGCTTTCTTT. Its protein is CSVFFRTEAFF.

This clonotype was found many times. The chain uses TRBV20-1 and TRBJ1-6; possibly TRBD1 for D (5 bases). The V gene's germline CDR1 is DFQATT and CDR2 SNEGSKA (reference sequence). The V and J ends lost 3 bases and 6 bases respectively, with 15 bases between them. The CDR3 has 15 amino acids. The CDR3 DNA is TGCAGTGCTAGCCTTTCGGGACTGAGTAATTCACCCCTCCACTTT. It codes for CSASLSGLSNSPLHF.

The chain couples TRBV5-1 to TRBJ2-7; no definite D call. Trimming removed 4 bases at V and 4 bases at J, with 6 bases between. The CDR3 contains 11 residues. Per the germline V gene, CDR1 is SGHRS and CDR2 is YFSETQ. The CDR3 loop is CASSTDYEQYF. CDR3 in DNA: TGCGCCAGCAGCACGGATTACGAGCAGTACTTC.

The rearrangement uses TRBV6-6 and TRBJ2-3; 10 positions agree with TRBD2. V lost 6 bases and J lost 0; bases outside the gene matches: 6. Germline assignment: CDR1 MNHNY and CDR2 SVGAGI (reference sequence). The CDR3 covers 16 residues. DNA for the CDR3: TGTGCCAGCAGACCTAGCGGGGGCCGCAGCACAGATACGCAGTATTTT. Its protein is CASRPSGGRSTDTQYF.

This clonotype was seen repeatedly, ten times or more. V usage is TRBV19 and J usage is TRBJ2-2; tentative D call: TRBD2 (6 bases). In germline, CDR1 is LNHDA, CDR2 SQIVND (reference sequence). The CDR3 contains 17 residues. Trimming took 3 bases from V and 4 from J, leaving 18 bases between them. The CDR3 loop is CASSIGGYPGRTGELFF. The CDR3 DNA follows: TGTGCCAGTAGTATTGGGGGGTATCCGGGGCGCACCGGGGAGCTGTTTTTT.

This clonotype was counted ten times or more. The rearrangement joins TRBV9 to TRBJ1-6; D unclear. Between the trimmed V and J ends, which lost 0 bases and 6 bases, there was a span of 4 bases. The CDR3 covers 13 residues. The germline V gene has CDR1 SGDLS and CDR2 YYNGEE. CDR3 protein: CASSVGSNSPLHF. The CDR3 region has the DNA TGTGCCAGCAGCGTAGGTAGTAATTCACCCCTCCACTTT.

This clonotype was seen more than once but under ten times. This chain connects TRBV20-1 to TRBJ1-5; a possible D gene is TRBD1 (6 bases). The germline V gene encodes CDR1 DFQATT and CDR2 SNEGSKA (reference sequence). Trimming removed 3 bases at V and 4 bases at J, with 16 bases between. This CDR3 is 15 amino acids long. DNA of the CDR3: TGCAGTGCTAGTCGGTCGGGGGCAGGGAATCAGCCCCAGCATTTT. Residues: CSASRSGAGNQPQHF.

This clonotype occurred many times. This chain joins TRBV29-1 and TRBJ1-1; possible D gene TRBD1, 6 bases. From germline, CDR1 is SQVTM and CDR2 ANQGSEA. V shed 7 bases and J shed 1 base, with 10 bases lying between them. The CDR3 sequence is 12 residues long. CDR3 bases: TGCAGCGGGGGACACCCGAACACTGAAGCTTTCTTT. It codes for CSGGHPNTEAFF.

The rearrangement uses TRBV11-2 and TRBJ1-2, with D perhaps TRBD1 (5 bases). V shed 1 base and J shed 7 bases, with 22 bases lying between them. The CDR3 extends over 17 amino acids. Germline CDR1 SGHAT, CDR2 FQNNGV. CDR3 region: CASSLGWGEGRVGGYTF. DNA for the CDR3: TGTGCCAGCAGCTTAGGATGGGGTGAGGGGAGAGTCGGTGGCTACACCTTC.

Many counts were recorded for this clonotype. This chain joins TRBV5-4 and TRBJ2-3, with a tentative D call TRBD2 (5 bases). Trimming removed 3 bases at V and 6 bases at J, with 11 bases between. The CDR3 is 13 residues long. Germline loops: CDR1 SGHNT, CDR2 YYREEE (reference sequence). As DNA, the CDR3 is TGTGCCAGCAGCTACGGGGATTATGATACGCAGTATTTT. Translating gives CASSYGDYDTQYF.

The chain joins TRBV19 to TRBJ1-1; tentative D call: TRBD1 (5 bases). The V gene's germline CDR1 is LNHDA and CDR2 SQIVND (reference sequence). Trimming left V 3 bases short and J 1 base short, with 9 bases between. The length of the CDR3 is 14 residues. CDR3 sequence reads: CASSMWQGNTEAFF. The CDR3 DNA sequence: TGTGCCAGTAGTATGTGGCAGGGGAACACTGAAGCTTTCTTT.

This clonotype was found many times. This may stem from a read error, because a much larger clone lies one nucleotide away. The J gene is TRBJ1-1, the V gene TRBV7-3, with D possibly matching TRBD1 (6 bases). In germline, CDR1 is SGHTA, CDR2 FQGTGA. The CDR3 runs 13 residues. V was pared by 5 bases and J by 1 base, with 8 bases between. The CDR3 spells CASSGGANTEAFF. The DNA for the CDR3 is TGTGCCAGCAGCGGGGGGGCGAACACTGAAGCTTTCTTT.

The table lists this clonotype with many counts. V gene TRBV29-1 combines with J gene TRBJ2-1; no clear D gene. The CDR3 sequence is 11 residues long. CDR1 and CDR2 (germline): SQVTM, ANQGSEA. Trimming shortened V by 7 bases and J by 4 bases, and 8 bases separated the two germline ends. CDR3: CSAPSYNEQFF. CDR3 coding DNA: TGCAGCGCCCCGTCGTACAATGAGCAGTTCTTC.

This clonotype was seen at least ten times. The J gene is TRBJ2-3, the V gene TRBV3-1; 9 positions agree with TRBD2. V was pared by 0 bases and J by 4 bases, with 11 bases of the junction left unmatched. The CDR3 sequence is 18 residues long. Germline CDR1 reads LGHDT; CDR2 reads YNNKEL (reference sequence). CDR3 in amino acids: CASSQDLAGGPSSDTQYF. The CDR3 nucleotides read TGTGCCAGCAGCCAAGATCTGGCGGGGGGGCCGTCCTCAGATACGCAGTATTTT.